This passage covers 5 T cell receptor beta chains from one sample sequenced in a study of blood T cell repertoires in COVID-19. Method: immunoSEQ multiplex PCR; TCRdb's copy keeps in-frame clones and lacks some. This table holds about 120,000 clones, 80% to 90% found once. Sequencing used peripheral blood. Every receptor here comes from a woman in her 70s with acute or convalescent COVID-19.

This chain connects TRBV5-1 to TRBJ2-5; the match to TRBD2 covers 13 bases. Trimming at V came to 0 bases and at J to 2 bases, leaving 4 bases not matched to a gene. This CDR3 contains 17 residues. CDR1 is SGHRS, CDR2 YFSETQ, per germline. CDR3 DNA: TGCGCCAGCAGCTTGGCAGGGGGACTAGCGGGACAAGAGACCCAGTACTTC. Translated, it gives CASSLAGGLAGQETQYF.

The genes are TRBV11-1 and TRBJ2-2; D ambiguous. The germline CDR1 and CDR2 sequences are SGHAT and FQDESV (reference sequence). The CDR3 is 14 amino acids. V was shortened by 3 bases and J by 6 bases, with 11 bases between the two germline ends. The CDR3 region is CASSFNWSPGELFF. CDR3 DNA: TGTGCCAGCAGCTTTAACTGGTCCCCCGGGGAGCTGTTTTTT.

This clone was recorded once. CDR3 in amino acids: CASSATGPGANVLTF. The DNA for the CDR3 is TGTGCCAGCAGTGCGACAGGGCCTGGGGCCAACGTCCTGACTTTC. The V call is TRBV6-4, the J call TRBJ2-6; 7 nucleotides agree with TRBD1. This CDR3 is 15 amino acids long. Per the germline V gene, CDR1 is MRHNA and CDR2 is SNTAGT. J lost 2 bases, V lost 4 bases, and 2 bases had no gene match.

The chain links TRBV24-1 to TRBJ2-3; 10 bases agree with TRBD2. The ends lost 3 bases at V and 1 base at J; junction bases unmatched: 6. Germline CDR1 reads KGHDR; CDR2 reads SFDVKD. The CDR3 runs 17 residues. Here the CDR3 DNA reads TGTGCCACCAGTGATCCCGCCCTAGCGGGGGGCACAGATACGCAGTATTTT. Residues: CATSDPALAGGTDTQYF.

The chain employs TRBV2 and TRBJ1-1; the D gene is possibly TRBD1 (5 bases). This CDR3 contains 14 residues. V was shortened by 6 bases and J by 2 bases, with 13 bases between the two germline ends. Looked up from germline, CDR1 is SNHLY and CDR2 is FYNNEI. In DNA, the CDR3 is TGTGCCAGCAGGGGGGGACGGACAAACACTGAAGCTTTCTTT. Encoded protein: CASRGGRTNTEAFF.